The next 8 T cell receptor beta chains were all read from a single sample in a study of T cell clones after liver transplantation. The method was immunoSEQ multiplex PCR; TCRdb's version includes in-frame clones alone and lacks a portion of them. The data contain fewer than 85,000 clones, roughly 80% of them seen just once; the ten biggest clones take up approximately 0.8%. Sample: CD4+ T cells from blood, taken 12 months after liver transplant. These receptors all come from a human patient who received a liver transplant. The T cells may come from the graft donor.

This sequence joins TRBV19 and TRBJ2-5, with a weak D call TRBD1 (5 bases). Trimming cost V 6 bases and J 4 bases, with 9 bases left between them. CDR3 length equals 12 residues. CDR1 is LNHDA and CDR2 is SQIVND in the germline V gene (reference sequence). The CDR3 protein is CASRQVGETQYF. CDR3 nucleotides: TGTGCCAGTAGACAGGTCGGAGAGACCCAGTACTTC.

The chain carries TRBV7-9 and TRBJ1-2, with TRBD1 identical over 9 bases. This CDR3 region has 14 residues. The V gene's germline CDR1 is SEHNR and CDR2 FQNEAQ (reference sequence). J lost 5 bases, V lost 5 bases, and 6 bases had no gene match. CDR3 sequence reads: CASSGTGQGYGYTF. DNA of the CDR3: TGTGCCAGCAGCGGTACAGGACAGGGGTATGGCTACACCTTC.

With respect to this clone: The junction differs from germline at one of its ends, possibly a read error. The chain couples TRBV7-9 to TRBJ2-2; 7 bases line up with TRBD1. The CDR3 is 12 residues long. The germline CDR1 and CDR2 sequences are SEHNR and FQNEAQ (reference sequence). The CDR3 spells CLMAGGGGELFF. For the CDR3, the DNA is TGCCTGATGGCAGGGGGTGGCGGGGAGCTGTTTTTT.

This chain links TRBV2 with TRBJ2-7; 11 bases match TRBD1. The germline V gene has CDR1 SNHLY and CDR2 FYNNEI. There are 13 residues in the CDR3. The trim removed 8 bases at V and 3 bases at J, leaving 3 bases unmatched. CDR3 nucleotide sequence: TGTGCCAGCGGGGGGACAGGGGGCTACGAGCAGTACTTC. This translates into CASGGTGGYEQYF.

The J gene is TRBJ2-7, the V gene TRBV28; TRBD1 is a possible D gene (6 bases). Germline values: CDR1 MDHEN, CDR2 SYDVKM. The ends were cut back, 5 bases at V and 3 bases at J, with 11 bases in the middle. CDR3 length equals 13 residues. CDR3 DNA: TGTGCCAGCAGTATGACAGGTGTCTACGAGCAGTACTTC. It specifies CASSMTGVYEQYF.

This sequence joins TRBV6-1 and TRBJ1-1; weak D call: TRBD1 (6 bases). Between the trimmed V and J ends, which lost 1 base and 3 bases, there was a span of 6 bases. CDR1 is MNHNS, CDR2 SASEGT, per germline. The length of the CDR3 is 13 residues. This CDR3 is CASSEDRDTEAFF. The DNA of the CDR3 is TGTGCCAGCAGTGAAGACAGGGACACTGAAGCTTTCTTT.

The genes are TRBV5-1 and TRBJ1-1; D ambiguous. This CDR3 is built from 14 residues. Germline V gene lookup returns CDR1 SGHRS and CDR2 YFSETQ. The ends were cut back, 0 bases at V and 0 bases at J, with 6 bases in the middle. Here the CDR3 DNA reads TGCGCCAGCAGCTTGGGGAACTTGAACACTGAAGCTTTCTTT. It translates to CASSLGNLNTEAFF. Combining the CDR3 with reference TRBV5-1 and TRBJ1-1 gives the whole variable domain KAGVTQTPRYLIKTRGQQVTLSCSPISGHRSVSWYQQTPGQGLQFLFEYFSETQRNKGNFPGRFSGRQFSNSRSEMNVSTLELGDSALYLCASSLGNLNTEAFFGQGTRLTVV.

The gene calls are TRBV6-1 and TRBJ2-3; no clear D gene. Per germline, CDR1 MNHNS and CDR2 SASEGT. The CDR3 totals 13 residues. V was clipped by 2 bases and J by 8 bases, with 11 bases between them. In DNA, the CDR3 is TGTGCCAGCAGTGAATACGAGAGCCTTACGCAGTATTTT. The encoded protein is CASSEYESLTQYF.